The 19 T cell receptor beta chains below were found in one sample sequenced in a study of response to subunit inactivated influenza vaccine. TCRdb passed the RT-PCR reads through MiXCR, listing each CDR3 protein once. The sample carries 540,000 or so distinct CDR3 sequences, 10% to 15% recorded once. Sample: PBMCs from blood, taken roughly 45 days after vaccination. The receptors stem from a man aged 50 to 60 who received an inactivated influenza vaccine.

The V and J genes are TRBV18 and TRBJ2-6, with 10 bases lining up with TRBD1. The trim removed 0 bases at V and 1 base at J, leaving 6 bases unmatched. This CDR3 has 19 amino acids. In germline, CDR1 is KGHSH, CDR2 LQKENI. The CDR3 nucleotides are TGTGCCAGCTCACCACCGGGGACAGGGGTAGGATCTGGGGCCAACGTCCTGACTTTC. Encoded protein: CASSPPGTGVGSGANVLTF.

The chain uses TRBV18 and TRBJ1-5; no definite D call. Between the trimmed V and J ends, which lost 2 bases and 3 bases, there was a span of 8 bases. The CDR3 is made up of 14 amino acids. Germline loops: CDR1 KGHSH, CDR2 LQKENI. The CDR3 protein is CASSPWSDNQPQHF. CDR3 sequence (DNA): TGTGCCAGCTCACCATGGTCAGACAATCAGCCCCAGCATTTT.

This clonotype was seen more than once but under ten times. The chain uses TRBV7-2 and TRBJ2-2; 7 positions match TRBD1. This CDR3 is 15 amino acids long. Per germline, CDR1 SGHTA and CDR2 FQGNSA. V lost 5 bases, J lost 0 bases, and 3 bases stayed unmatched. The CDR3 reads CASSKDRPNTGELFF. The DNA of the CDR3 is TGTGCCAGCAGCAAGGACAGGCCGAACACCGGGGAGCTGTTTTTT.

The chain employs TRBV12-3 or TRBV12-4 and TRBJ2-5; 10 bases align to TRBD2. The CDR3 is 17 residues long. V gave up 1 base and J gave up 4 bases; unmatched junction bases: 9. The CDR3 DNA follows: TGTGCCAGCAGTTTAGAAGCGGGAGGGCCATCTTTAGAGACCCAGTACTTC. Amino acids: CASSLEAGGPSLETQYF.

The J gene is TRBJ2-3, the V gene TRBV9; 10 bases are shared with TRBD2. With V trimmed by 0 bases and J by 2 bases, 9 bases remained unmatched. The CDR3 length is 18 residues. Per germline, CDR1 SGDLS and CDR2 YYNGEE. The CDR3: CASSVASGRDIPTDTQYF. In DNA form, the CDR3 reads TGTGCCAGCAGCGTAGCCAGCGGGAGGGACATTCCCACAGATACGCAGTATTTT.

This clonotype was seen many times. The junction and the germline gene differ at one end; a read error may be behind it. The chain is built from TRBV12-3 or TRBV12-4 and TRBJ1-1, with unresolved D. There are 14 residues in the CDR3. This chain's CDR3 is CASRLGSSDTEAFF. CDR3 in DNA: TGTGCCAGCAGATTAGGCAGCAGTGACACTGAAGCTTTCTTT.

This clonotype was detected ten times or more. The CDR3: CASSYSGSGIDTQYF. CDR3 sequence (DNA): TGTGCCAGCAGTTACTCGGGTAGCGGGATAGATACGCAGTATTTT. The gene calls are TRBV6-5 and TRBJ2-3; 8 bases match TRBD2. This CDR3 is 15 amino acids long. Trimming cost V 0 bases and J 5 bases; bases outside gene matches: 4. Germline lookup yields CDR1 MNHEY and CDR2 SVGAGI.

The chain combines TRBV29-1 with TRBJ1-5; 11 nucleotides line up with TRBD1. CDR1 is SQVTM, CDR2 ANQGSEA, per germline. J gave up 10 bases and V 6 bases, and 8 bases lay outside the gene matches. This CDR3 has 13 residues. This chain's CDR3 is CSVRRDRGEPQHF. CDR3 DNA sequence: TGCAGCGTGCGCCGGGACAGGGGGGAACCCCAGCATTTT.

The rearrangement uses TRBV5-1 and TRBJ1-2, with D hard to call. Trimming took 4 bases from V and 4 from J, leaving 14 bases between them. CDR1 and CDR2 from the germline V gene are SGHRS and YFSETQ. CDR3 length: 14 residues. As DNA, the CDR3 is TGCGCCAGCAGCGCTCAGGACGCCGCCTATGGCTACACCTTC. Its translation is CASSAQDAAYGYTF.

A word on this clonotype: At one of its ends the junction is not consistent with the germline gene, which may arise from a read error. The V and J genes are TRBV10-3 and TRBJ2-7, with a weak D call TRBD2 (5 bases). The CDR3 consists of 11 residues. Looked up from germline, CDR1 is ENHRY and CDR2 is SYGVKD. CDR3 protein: CAIGEGHGQYF. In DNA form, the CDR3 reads TGTGCCATCGGTGAGGGCCACGGGCAGTACTTC.

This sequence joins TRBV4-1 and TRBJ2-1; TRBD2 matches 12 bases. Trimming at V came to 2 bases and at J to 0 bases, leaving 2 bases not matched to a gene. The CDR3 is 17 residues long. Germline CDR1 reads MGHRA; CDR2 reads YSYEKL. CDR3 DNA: TGCGCCAGCAGCCAAAGGGGACTAGCGGGCTCCTACAATGAGCAGTTCTTC. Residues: CASSQRGLAGSYNEQFF.

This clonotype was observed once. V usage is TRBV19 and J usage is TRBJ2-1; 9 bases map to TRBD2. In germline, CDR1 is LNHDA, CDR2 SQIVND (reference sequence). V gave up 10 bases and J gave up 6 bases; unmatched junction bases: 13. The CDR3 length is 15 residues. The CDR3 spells CATLPLAGSGNEQFF. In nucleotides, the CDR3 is TGTGCCACCCTTCCCCTAGCGGGATCGGGCAATGAGCAGTTCTTC.

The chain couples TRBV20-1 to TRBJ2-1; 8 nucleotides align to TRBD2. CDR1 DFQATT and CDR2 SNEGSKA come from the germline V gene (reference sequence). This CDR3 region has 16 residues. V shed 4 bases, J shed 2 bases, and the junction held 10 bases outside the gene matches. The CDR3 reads CSANSQGSGTYNEQFF. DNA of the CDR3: TGCAGTGCTAACTCACAGGGTAGCGGGACCTACAATGAGCAGTTCTTC.

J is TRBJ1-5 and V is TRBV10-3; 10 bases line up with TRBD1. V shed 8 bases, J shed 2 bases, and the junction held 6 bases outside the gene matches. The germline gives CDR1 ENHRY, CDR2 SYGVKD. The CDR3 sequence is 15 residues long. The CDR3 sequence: CAIGWDRGGNQPQHF. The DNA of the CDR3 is TGTGCCATCGGATGGGACAGGGGCGGCAATCAGCCCCAGCATTTT.

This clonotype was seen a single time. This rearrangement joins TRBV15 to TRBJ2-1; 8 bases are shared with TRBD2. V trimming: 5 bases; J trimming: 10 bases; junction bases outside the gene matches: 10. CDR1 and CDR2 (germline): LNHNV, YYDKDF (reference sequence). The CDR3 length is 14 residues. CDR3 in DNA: TGTGCCACCAGCCATAAGCGGGAGCTGGGAGAGCAGTTCTTC. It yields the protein CATSHKRELGEQFF. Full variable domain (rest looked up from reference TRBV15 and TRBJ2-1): DAMVIQNPRYQVTQFGKPVTLSCSQTLNHNVMYWYQQKSSQAPKLLFHYYDKDFNNEADTPDNFQSRRPNTSFCFLDIRSPGLGDTAMYLCATSHKRELGEQFFGPGTRLTVL.

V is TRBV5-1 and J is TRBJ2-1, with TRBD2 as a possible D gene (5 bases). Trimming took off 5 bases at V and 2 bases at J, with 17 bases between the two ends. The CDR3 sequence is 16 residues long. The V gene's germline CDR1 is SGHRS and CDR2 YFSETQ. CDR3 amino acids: CASSSSSGKAYNEQFF. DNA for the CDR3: TGCGCCAGCAGTAGCTCGTCGGGGAAGGCCTACAATGAGCAGTTCTTC.

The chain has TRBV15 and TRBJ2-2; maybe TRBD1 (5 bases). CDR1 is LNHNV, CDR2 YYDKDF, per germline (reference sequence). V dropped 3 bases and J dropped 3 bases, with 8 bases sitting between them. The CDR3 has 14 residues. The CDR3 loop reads CATSSDRYTGELFF. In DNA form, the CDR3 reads TGTGCCACCAGCAGCGACAGATACACCGGGGAGCTGTTTTTT. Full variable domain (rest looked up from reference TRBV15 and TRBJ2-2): DAMVIQNPRYQVTQFGKPVTLSCSQTLNHNVMYWYQQKSSQAPKLLFHYYDKDFNNEADTPDNFQSRRPNTSFCFLDIRSPGLGDTAMYLCATSSDRYTGELFFGEGSRLTVL.

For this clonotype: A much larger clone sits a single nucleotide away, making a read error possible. The CDR3 here is CTSSYGRPYEQYF. The DNA for the CDR3 is TGCACCAGCAGTTATGGTAGACCCTACGAGCAGTACTTC. The chain recombines TRBV5-1 with TRBJ2-7; D gene unclear. The CDR3 is 13 residues long. Germline V lookup: CDR1 SGHRS, CDR2 YFSETQ.

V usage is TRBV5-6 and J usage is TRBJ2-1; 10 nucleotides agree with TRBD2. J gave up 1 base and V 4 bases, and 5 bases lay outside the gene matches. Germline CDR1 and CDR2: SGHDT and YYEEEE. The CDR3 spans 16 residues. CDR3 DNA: TGTGCCAGCAGCCCGGGGACTAGCGAATCCTACAATGAGCAGTTCTTC. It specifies CASSPGTSESYNEQFF.